The source of this T cell receptor beta chain is a study of cytomegalovirus exposure and HLA in healthy donors. Study-wide background: According to later analysis, the same platform produced the 130 or so validation and under 750 first-cohort repertoires. Findings of the study overall: High specificity and sensitivity for cytomegalovirus status were reported for the classifier. Investigators reported under 200 TCR beta chains as tied to cytomegalovirus.

This clone was counted a single time. Its matching antigen is unknown. The CDR3 length is 14 residues. Germline V lookup: CDR1 SGHRS, CDR2 YFSETQ. The V gene lost 7 bases and the J gene lost 2 bases, with 16 bases spanning the gap. Assay used: immunoSEQ multiplex PCR; TCRdb lists only in-frame clones, some missing. The table has about 62,000 clones, 95% seen once. The origin of this receptor is a woman aged 18-29 years in good health and CMV-seropositive. The sequencing input was PBMCs. This chain links TRBV5-1 with TRBJ2-7, with D possibly matching TRBD2 (6 bases). The CDR3 DNA sequence: TGCGCCAGCTGTCAATATACGGGAGCCTACGAGCAGTACTTC. Its translation: CASCQYTGAYEQYF.